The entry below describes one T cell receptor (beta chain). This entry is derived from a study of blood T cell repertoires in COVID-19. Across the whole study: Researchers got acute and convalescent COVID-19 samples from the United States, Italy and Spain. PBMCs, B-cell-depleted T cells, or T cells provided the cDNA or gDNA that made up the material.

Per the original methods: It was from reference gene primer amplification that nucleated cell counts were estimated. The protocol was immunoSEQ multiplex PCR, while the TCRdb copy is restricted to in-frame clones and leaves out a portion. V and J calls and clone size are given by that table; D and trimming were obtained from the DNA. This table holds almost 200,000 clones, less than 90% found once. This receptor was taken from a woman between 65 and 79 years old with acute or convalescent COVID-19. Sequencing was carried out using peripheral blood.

The CDR3, as DNA: TGTGCCAGCAGCCCGACCGGGACAGTCGGGACCGGGGAGCTGTTTTTT. Protein sequence: CASSPTGTVGTGELFF. This chain uses TRBV28 with TRBJ2-2; 7 bases are a match to TRBD1. V shed 6 bases and J 5 bases; nucleotides not matched to a gene: 12. Germline-derived CDR1 and CDR2 are MDHEN and SYDVKM. The CDR3 sequence is 16 residues long.